The 7 T cell receptor beta chains presented below share a single source sample, sequenced in a study of blood T cell repertoires in COVID-19 (TCRdb year 2020). Library preparation was by the immunoSEQ multiplex PCR assay. TCRdb took this table from immuneACCESS and kept in-frame rearrangements with V and J called. Such tables lack part of the clones; where checked against another copy, unresolved V genes explain under half of the gap, and the rest is unexplained. Recorded for this sample are some 150,000 clones; 80% to 90% of them occurred a single time. The ten largest clones capture just under 4% of the sample. Sample: peripheral blood. These receptor sequences come from a woman aged 60-75 years who had recovered from COVID-19.

The chain has TRBV12-2 and TRBJ2-5; the table gives TRBD2 as D, unverified against the DNA. TRBV12-2 is shown as a pseudogene. The CDR3 sequence is 18 residues long. This chain's CDR3 is CASRLARGGYSYQETQYF. As DNA, the CDR3 is TGTGCAAGTCGCTTAGCGCGGGGGGGCTATTCATACCAAGAGACCCAGTACTTC.

V usage is TRBV29-1 and J usage is TRBJ2-3; 12 nucleotides align to TRBD2. Germline CDR1 SQVTM, CDR2 ANQGSEA. The V segment lost 6 bases and the J segment 5 bases; nucleotides outside the gene matches: 15. This CDR3 region has 17 residues. CDR3: CSVGSRLAGDRGDTQYF. In nucleotides, the CDR3 is TGCAGCGTCGGGTCGAGACTAGCGGGGGACAGGGGAGATACGCAGTATTTT.

The V call is TRBV7-9, the J call TRBJ1-2; D is unresolved. CDR1 and CDR2 (germline): SEHNR, FQNEAQ (reference sequence). This CDR3 comprises 11 residues. Trimming took 4 bases from V and 4 from J, leaving 4 bases between them. CDR3 coding DNA: TGTGCCAGCAGCTACGGCTATGGCTACACCTTC. Its translation: CASSYGYGYTF.

The V gene is TRBV2, the J gene TRBJ1-5, with TRBD1 matching over 8 bases. Germline trimming cut 6 bases from V and 6 bases from J; bases unmatched to any gene: 4. The germline V gene encodes CDR1 SNHLY and CDR2 FYNNEI. The CDR3 covers 13 residues. The CDR3 is CASRAQGGQPQHF. The CDR3 nucleotides are TGTGCCAGCAGGGCACAGGGGGGTCAGCCCCAGCATTTT.

The sample holds one count of this clone. In nucleotides, the CDR3 is TGTGCCACCAGTGATTTTACTAGCGGGGGGCGTCATGAGCAGTTCTTC. Its translation is CATSDFTSGGRHEQFF. The chain is built from TRBV24-1 and TRBJ2-1; 12 nucleotides align to TRBD2. The CDR3 has 16 amino acids. CDR1 is KGHDR, CDR2 SFDVKD, per germline. The V gene end was trimmed by 1 base and the J gene end by 8 bases; junction bases not matched to a gene: 5.

This chain's CDR3 is CASREGTEGQPQHF. Written as DNA, the CDR3 is TGTGCCAGCAGGGAGGGGACCGAGGGTCAGCCCCAGCATTTT. This sequence joins TRBV2 and TRBJ1-5; TRBD1 is a possible D gene (5 bases). V was pared by 6 bases and J by 6 bases, with 15 bases between. This CDR3 region has 14 residues. Germline CDR1 and CDR2: SNHLY and FYNNEI.

The chain joins TRBV11-2 to TRBJ2-2, with 8 bases that match TRBD1. CDR3 size: 16 residues. From germline, CDR1 is SGHAT and CDR2 FQNNGV. J lost 1 base, V lost 5 bases, and 6 bases had no gene match. The CDR3 bases are TGTGCCAGCAGCCCCCGGACAGGGAGGAACACCGGGGAGCTGTTTTTT. It yields the protein CASSPRTGRNTGELFF.